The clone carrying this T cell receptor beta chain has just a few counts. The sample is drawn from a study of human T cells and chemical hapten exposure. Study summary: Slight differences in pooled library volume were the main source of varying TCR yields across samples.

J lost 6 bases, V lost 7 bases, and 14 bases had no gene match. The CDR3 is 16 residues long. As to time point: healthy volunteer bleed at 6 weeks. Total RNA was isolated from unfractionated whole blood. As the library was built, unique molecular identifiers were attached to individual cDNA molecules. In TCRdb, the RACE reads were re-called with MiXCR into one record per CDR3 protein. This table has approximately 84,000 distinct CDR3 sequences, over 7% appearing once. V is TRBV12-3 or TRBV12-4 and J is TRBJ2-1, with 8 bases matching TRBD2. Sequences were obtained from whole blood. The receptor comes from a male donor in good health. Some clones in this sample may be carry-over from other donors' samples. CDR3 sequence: CASTLAGGGVRNEQFF. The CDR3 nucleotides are TGTGCCAGCACCCTAGCGGGTGGAGGGGTCCGCAATGAGCAGTTCTTC.